These 18 T cell receptor beta chains came from one sample sequenced in a study of CD8+ T cells in alopecia areata. RNA, once extracted, was reverse transcribed into cDNA for use as the sequencing template. The table came from immunoSEQ multiplex PCR; TCRdb's copy has only in-frame clones and leaves some out. The sample lists about 250,000 clones, about 68% occurring once. This sample comprised CD4+ T cells sorted from blood, obtained at week 0. Receptors were obtained from a human donor with alopecia areata.

The V call is TRBV27, the J call TRBJ1-6; a weak D match, TRBD1 (6 bases). The germline gives CDR1 MNHEY, CDR2 SMNVEV (reference sequence). The V end was cut by 4 bases, the J end by 9 bases, with 13 bases between. The CDR3 is 14 residues long. DNA for the CDR3: TGTGCCAGCAGTTACAGGGAGCGGAGTTCACCCCTCCACTTT. Its protein is CASSYRERSSPLHF.

The genes are TRBV30 and TRBJ2-3; D gene uncertain. V lost 5 bases and J 1 base, leaving 10 bases between the germline ends. Germline V CDR1 and CDR2: GTSNPN, SVGIG (reference sequence). The CDR3 extends over 13 amino acids. CDR3 DNA: TGTGCCTGGTCGAACGGCGGCACAGATACGCAGTATTTT. Amino acid sequence: CAWSNGGTDTQYF. Full variable domain (outside the CDR3, taken from reference TRBV30 and TRBJ2-3): SQTIHQWPATLVQPVGSPLSLECTVEGTSNPNLYWYRQAAGRGLQLLFYSVGIGQISSEVPQNLSASRPQDRQFILSSKKLLLSDSGFYLCAWSNGGTDTQYFGPGTRLTVL.

The rearrangement joins TRBV7-9 to TRBJ2-1; D could derive from TRBD1 or TRBD2 (6 bases each). CDR3 size: 15 residues. With 7 bases removed from V and 4 bases from J, the gap between germline ends came to 17 bases. Germline loops: CDR1 SEHNR, CDR2 FQNEAQ (reference sequence). CDR3 DNA sequence: TGTGCCAGCATCAATTGGAGGGGGAGGTACAATGAGCAGTTCTTC. Translated, it gives CASINWRGRYNEQFF.

The chain uses TRBV29-1 and TRBJ2-5, with D maybe TRBD2 (6 bases). CDR3 length equals 11 residues. The ends were cut back, 4 bases at V and 4 bases at J, with 7 bases in the middle. The germline CDR1 and CDR2 sequences are SQVTM and ANQGSEA. For the CDR3, the DNA is TGCAGCGTTGCGGAGGGAGAGACCCAGTACTTC. As protein: CSVAEGETQYF.

This clone was seen more than once but under ten times. The chain recombines TRBV2 with TRBJ1-3, with D uncertain. The CDR3 is 13 amino acids. Trimming removed 10 bases from V and 4 bases from J, with 14 bases in between. Germline V gene lookup returns CDR1 SNHLY and CDR2 FYNNEI. The CDR3 loop is CATSGVEGNTIYF. The CDR3 DNA is TGTGCCACCTCGGGAGTGGAGGGAAACACCATATATTTT.

This clone has only a few counts. CDR3 protein: CASSGGPRDTEAFF. CDR3 bases: TGCGCCAGCAGCGGCGGACCCCGGGACACTGAAGCTTTCTTT. The genes are TRBV5-1 and TRBJ1-1; D gene uncertain. CDR1 is SGHRS, CDR2 YFSETQ, per germline. Between the trimmed V and J ends, which lost 4 bases and 3 bases, there was a span of 13 bases. The CDR3 loop spans 14 amino acids.

The V gene is TRBV7-9, the J gene TRBJ1-1; D is unresolved. CDR3 size: 13 residues. Per the germline V gene, CDR1 is SEHNR and CDR2 is FQNEAQ (reference sequence). V dropped 5 bases and J dropped 9 bases, with 16 bases sitting between them. The CDR3 DNA reads as TGTGCCAGCAGCCCCCCCGGTGGGGTACAAGCTTTCTTT. Its translation is CASSPPGGVQAFF.

The gene calls are TRBV20-1 and TRBJ2-1; D call uncertain. V gave up 2 bases and J gave up 6 bases, with 5 bases separating them. The CDR3 runs 11 residues. Germline lookup yields CDR1 DFQATT and CDR2 SNEGSKA (reference sequence). CDR3 loop: CSARRSNEQFF. DNA of the CDR3: TGCAGTGCTAGACGGTCCAATGAGCAGTTCTTC.

The gene calls are TRBV7-2 and TRBJ1-6, with TRBD1 matching 7 bases. CDR3 length: 15 residues. From germline, CDR1 is SGHTA and CDR2 FQGNSA. Trimming removed 1 base from V and 10 bases from J; junction bases left unmatched: 7. CDR3 protein: CASSLVQTGISPLHF. The CDR3 bases are TGTGCCAGCAGCTTAGTTCAGACAGGGATCTCACCCCTCCACTTT.

The chain links TRBV7-9 to TRBJ2-1; 9 bases map to TRBD1. Trimming cost V 6 bases and J 5 bases; bases outside gene matches: 2. The length of the CDR3 is 13 residues. Germline V gene sequence: CDR1 SEHNR, CDR2 FQNEAQ (reference sequence). DNA of the CDR3: TGTGCCAGCAGTCGGGACAGGGACAATGAGCAGTTCTTC. Translation gives CASSRDRDNEQFF.

In this sample, this clone turned up once. V usage is TRBV29-1 and J usage is TRBJ2-5; unclear D gene. The CDR3 length is 11 residues. Per germline, CDR1 SQVTM and CDR2 ANQGSEA. V lost 3 bases to trimming and J lost 4 bases, with 6 bases between them. The CDR3 loop is CSVDPPETQYF. In DNA, the CDR3 is TGCAGCGTTGATCCCCCAGAGACCCAGTACTTC.

This chain connects TRBV2 to TRBJ1-6; D is undetermined. V was trimmed by 5 bases and J by 7 bases, leaving 15 bases between them. The length of the CDR3 is 15 residues. The germline V gene has CDR1 SNHLY and CDR2 FYNNEI. CDR3 residues: CASSPPPTRNSPLHF. CDR3 nucleotides: TGTGCCAGCAGTCCTCCCCCGACCCGGAATTCACCCCTCCACTTT. The variable domain in full, with the rest retrieved from reference TRBV2 and TRBJ1-6, is EPEVTQTPSHQVTQMGQEVILRCVPISNHLYFYWYRQILGQKVEFLVSFYNNEISEKSEIFDDQFSVERPDGSNFTLKIRSTKLEDSAMYFCASSPPPTRNSPLHFGNGTRLTVT.

This clone was seen a few times. This chain connects TRBV29-1 to TRBJ1-5, with 12 bases lining up with TRBD1. Germline values: CDR1 SQVTM, CDR2 ANQGSEA. Unmatched junction bases numbered 4, after V lost 6 bases and J lost 4 bases. This CDR3 comprises 14 residues. In nucleotides, the CDR3 is TGCAGCGTCGGGGGACAGGGGGCGAATCAGCCCCAGCATTTT. This gives the protein CSVGGQGANQPQHF. The variable domain in full, with the rest retrieved from reference TRBV29-1 and TRBJ1-5, is SAVISQKPSRDICQRGTSLTIQCQVDSQVTMMFWYRQQPGQSLTLIATANQGSEATYESGFVIDKFPISRPNLTFSTLTVSNMSPEDSSIYLCSVGGQGANQPQHFGDGTRLSIL.

The chain links TRBV25-1 to TRBJ2-4; D is uncertain. This CDR3 has 13 amino acids. Germline CDR1 is MGHDK and CDR2 is SYGVNS. The V end lost 3 bases, the J end lost 0 bases, and 3 bases lay between the germline ends. The CDR3 spells CASSDLAKNIQYF. CDR3 nucleotide sequence: TGTGCCAGCAGTGATTTAGCCAAAAACATTCAGTACTTC.

The rearrangement joins TRBV29-1 to TRBJ2-3, with 10 bases matching TRBD2. From germline, CDR1 is SQVTM and CDR2 ANQGSEA. J was trimmed by 6 bases and V by 4 bases; bases with no gene match: 13. The CDR3 is 16 amino acids. This CDR3 reads CSVVSGLALAGDTQYF. CDR3 sequence (DNA): TGCAGCGTTGTATCGGGACTAGCGCTCGCAGGGGATACGCAGTATTTT.

This clone appeared a few times. The chain employs TRBV5-1 and TRBJ2-2; TRBD1 matches 9 bases. CDR3 size: 13 residues. Looked up from germline, CDR1 is SGHRS and CDR2 is YFSETQ. J gave up 5 bases and V 4 bases, and 0 bases lay outside the gene matches. CDR3 in DNA: TGCGCCAGCAGCGGGACAGGGACCGGGGAGCTGTTTTTT. Its translation: CASSGTGTGELFF.

The chain combines TRBV29-1 with TRBJ1-2; D perhaps matches TRBD1 (6 bases). Per germline, CDR1 SQVTM and CDR2 ANQGSEA. The V and J ends lost 6 bases and 5 bases respectively, with 16 bases between them. CDR3 length: 13 amino acids. The CDR3: CSVTNRALYGYTF. The CDR3 coding sequence is TGCAGCGTGACAAACAGGGCCTTATATGGCTACACCTTC. The whole variable domain, remainder taken from reference TRBV29-1 and TRBJ1-2, is SAVISQKPSRDICQRGTSLTIQCQVDSQVTMMFWYRQQPGQSLTLIATANQGSEATYESGFVIDKFPISRPNLTFSTLTVSNMSPEDSSIYLCSVTNRALYGYTFGSGTRLTVV.

This clone has just a few counts. V and J are TRBV29-1 and TRBJ2-7, with unresolved D. This CDR3 is built from 11 residues. Germline V gene sequence: CDR1 SQVTM, CDR2 ANQGSEA. V lost 6 bases and J 5 bases, leaving 11 bases between the germline ends. The CDR3, as DNA: TGCAGCGTGGTTACTCAGCACGAGCAGTACTTC. This encodes CSVVTQHEQYF.